The 5 T cell receptor delta chains listed next were all sequenced from one sample in a study of gamma-delta T cells after stem cell transplantation. TCRdb re-analyzed the RT-PCR reads via CATT. In the table there are about 3,200 delta-chain clones, about 1.9% of which are singletons. The source material was gamma-delta T cells. These receptors were collected from a human donor. It is not recorded whose cells these are; they may come from a transplant donor.

A remark on this clone: This DNA's translation differs at residue 16 from TCRdb's protein, which comes from a much larger clone; a read error is likely, and the protein shown is translated from the DNA. This sequence joins TRDV2 and TRDJ1; no clear D gene. The CDR3 spans 18 residues. Germline values: CDR1 GEAIGNYY, CDR2 EKD. CDR3 sequence: CACDTAPGPYTLPRKPIF. In DNA, the CDR3 is TGTGCCTGTGACACCGCACCCGGGCCCTATACCCTCCCGCGCAAACCCATCTTT.

This clone occurred a few times. A much larger clonotype is one base distant, so this may be a read error. The rearrangement uses TRDV2 and TRDJ3; 9 nucleotides line up with TRDD3. The trim removed 4 bases at V and 1 base at J, leaving 13 bases unmatched. Looked up from germline, CDR1 is GEAIGNYY and CDR2 is EKD. The CDR3 has 20 amino acids. In nucleotides, the CDR3 is TGTGCCTGTGAGTTTACTGGGGGAGGCCAAGGGTCCTGGGACACCCGACAGATGTTTTTC. Protein sequence: CACEFTGGGQGSWDTRQMFF.

This clone turned up a few times. A much more abundant neighbour one base away suggests this may be a read error. The chain has TRDV2 and TRDJ1; D is perhaps TRDD3 (5 bases). The CDR3 extends over 16 amino acids. The germline gives CDR1 GEAIGNYY, CDR2 EKD. Trimming removed 1 base from V and 0 bases from J, with 14 bases in between. In DNA form, the CDR3 reads TGTGCCTGTGACACAGTCGGGGACCGCGACACCGATAAACTCATCTTT. Its translation is CACDTVGDRDTDKLIF.

Sample share makes this clone medium-sized. The CDR3 region is CALGEPRAAPYWGSHTDKLIF. The CDR3 DNA reads as TGTGCTCTTGGGGAACCGCGGGCGGCCCCGTACTGGGGGAGTCACACCGATAAACTCATCTTT. The rearrangement joins TRDV1 to TRDJ1, with 9 bases identical to TRDD3. CDR3 length equals 21 residues. Germline lookup yields CDR1 TSWWSYY and CDR2 QGS. Losses at the gene ends were 1 base for V and 0 bases for J; bases not matched to a gene: 18.

For this clone: The mismatch at residue 12 between this DNA's translation and the TCRdb protein of a much larger clone likely reflects a read error; the protein shown is translated from the DNA. The gene calls are TRDV2 and TRDJ1; no firm D call. Germline loops: CDR1 GEAIGNYY, CDR2 EKD. The CDR3 is 14 amino acids. This CDR3 is CACDSLILRDKPIF. The CDR3, as DNA: TGTGCCTGTGACTCACTTATATTACGCGATAAACCCATCTTT.